This T cell receptor (beta chain) was captured by sequencing in a study of CD8+CD57+ T cells in acquired aplastic anemia. The CDR3 is 14 amino acids. Germline V gene data show CDR1 as KGHDR and CDR2 as SFDVKD. The V end was cut by 0 bases, the J end by 8 bases, with 12 bases between. Sequenced patients had shown CD8+CD57+ cell expansion by flow cytometry. Genomic DNA constituted the template upon which TCR beta VDJ and CDR3 profiling was performed. TCRdb redid the calling of the reads with MiXCR, one entry per CDR3 protein. The sample records approximately 180,000 distinct CDR3 sequences, 40% to 55% being singletons.

The TCR was taken from a human donor with aplastic anemia. The V and J genes are TRBV24-1 and TRBJ1-2; D not certain. Sample: sorted CD4+, CD8+, or CD8+CD57+ T cells (not recorded which) from PBMCs. This CDR3 is CATSDLRERNGYTF. DNA of the CDR3: TGTGCCACCAGTGATTTGCGGGAGAGGAACGGCTACACCTTC.